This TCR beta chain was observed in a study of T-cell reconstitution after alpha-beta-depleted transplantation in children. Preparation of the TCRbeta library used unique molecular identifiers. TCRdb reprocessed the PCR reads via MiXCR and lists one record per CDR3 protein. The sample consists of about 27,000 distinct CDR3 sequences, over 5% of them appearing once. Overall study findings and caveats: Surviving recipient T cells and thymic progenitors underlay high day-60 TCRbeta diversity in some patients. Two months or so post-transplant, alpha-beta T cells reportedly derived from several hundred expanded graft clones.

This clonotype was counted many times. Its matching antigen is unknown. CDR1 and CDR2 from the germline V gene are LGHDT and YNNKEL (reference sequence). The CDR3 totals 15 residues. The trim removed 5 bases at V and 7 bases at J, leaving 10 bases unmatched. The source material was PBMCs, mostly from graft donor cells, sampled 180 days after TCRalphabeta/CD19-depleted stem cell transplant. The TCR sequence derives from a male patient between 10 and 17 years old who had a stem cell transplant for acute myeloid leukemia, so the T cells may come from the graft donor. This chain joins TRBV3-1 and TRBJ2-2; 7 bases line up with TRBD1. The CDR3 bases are TGTGCCAGCAGCATAAGAACAGGGGTGAGCGGGGAGCTGTTTTTT. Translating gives CASSIRTGVSGELFF.